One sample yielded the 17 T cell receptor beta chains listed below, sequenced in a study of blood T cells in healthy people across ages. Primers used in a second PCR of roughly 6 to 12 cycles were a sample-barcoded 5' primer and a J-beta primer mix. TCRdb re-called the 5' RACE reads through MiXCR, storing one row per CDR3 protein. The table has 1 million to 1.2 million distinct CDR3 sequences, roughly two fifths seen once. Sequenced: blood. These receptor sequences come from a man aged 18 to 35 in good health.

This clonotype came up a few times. CDR3 in DNA: TGCAGCGTTGCCTGGCGGGGGGGCGCCTACAATGAGCAGTACTTC. Amino acids: CSVAWRGGAYNEQYF. The chain uses TRBV29-1 and TRBJ2-1; 9 bases agree with TRBD2. The DNA matches TRBJ2-7 better at its end, which makes the J call doubtful. Looked up from germline, CDR1 is SQVTM and CDR2 is ANQGSEA. The CDR3 is made up of 15 amino acids.

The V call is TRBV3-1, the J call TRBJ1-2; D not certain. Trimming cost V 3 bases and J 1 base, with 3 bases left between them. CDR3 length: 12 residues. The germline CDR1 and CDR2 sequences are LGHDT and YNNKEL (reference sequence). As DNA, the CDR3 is TGTGCCAGCAGCCACGATAACTATGGCTACACCTTC. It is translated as CASSHDNYGYTF.

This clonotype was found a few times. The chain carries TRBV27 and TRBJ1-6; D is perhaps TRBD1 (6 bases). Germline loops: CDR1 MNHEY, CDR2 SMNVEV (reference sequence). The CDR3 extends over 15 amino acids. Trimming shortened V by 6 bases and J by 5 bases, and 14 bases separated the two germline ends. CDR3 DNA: TGTGCCAGCAGCCGACAGGTTCCTAATAATTCACCCCTCCACTTT. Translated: CASSRQVPNNSPLHF.

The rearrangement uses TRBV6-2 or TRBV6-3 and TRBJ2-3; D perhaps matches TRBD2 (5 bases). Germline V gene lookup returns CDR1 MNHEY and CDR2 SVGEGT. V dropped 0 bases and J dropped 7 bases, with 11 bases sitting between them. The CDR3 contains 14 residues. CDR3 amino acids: CASSYSFERYTQYF. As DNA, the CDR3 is TGTGCCAGCAGTTACTCTTTTGAGCGGTATACGCAGTATTTT.

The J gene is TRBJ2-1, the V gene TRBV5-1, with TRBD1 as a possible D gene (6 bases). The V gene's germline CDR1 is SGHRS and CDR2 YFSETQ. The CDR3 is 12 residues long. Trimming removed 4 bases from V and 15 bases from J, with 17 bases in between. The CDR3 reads CASSLGQQGWFF. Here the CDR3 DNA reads TGCGCCAGCAGCCTTGGGCAACAGGGTTGGTTCTTC.

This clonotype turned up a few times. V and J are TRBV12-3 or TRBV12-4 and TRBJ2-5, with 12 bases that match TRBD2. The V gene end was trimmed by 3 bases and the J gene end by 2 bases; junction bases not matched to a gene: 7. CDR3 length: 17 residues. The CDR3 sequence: CASSFGLAGGPQETQYF. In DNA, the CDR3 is TGTGCCAGCAGTTTTGGGCTAGCGGGGGGGCCGCAAGAGACCCAGTACTTC.

CDR3 sequence (DNA): TGTGCCAGCACCCCCCCGGGGTCTAATGAAAAACTGTTTTTT. This encodes CASTPPGSNEKLFF. The chain couples TRBV12-3 or TRBV12-4 to TRBJ1-4; D gene ambiguous. This CDR3 has 14 amino acids. Trimming left V 7 bases short and J 3 bases short, with 12 bases between.

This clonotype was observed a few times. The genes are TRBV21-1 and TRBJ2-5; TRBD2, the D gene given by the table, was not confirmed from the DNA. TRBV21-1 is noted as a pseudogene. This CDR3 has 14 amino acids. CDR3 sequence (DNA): TGTGCCAGCAGCAACCTCCGGATCCAAGAGACCCAGTACTTC. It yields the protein CASSNLRIQETQYF.

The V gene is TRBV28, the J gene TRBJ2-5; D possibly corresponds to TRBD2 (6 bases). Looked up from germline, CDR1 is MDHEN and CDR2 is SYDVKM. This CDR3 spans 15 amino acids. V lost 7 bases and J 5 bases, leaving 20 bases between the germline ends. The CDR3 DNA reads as TGTGCCAGCACCCGTAGACCCGGGGGATCGGAGACCCAGTACTTC. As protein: CASTRRPGGSETQYF.

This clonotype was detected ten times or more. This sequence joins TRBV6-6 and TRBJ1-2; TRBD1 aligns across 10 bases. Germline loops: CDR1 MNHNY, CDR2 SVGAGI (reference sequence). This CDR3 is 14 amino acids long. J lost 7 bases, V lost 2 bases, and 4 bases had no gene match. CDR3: CASSYGGTGVGYTF. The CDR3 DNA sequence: TGTGCCAGCAGTTACGGAGGGACAGGGGTTGGCTACACCTTC.

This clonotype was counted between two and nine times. CDR3 sequence reads: CASSPTSSDTQYF. In DNA, the CDR3 is TGTGCCAGCAGTCCGACTAGCTCAGATACGCAGTATTTT. The chain joins TRBV6-2 or TRBV6-3 to TRBJ2-3, with TRBD2 matching 7 bases. CDR3 size: 13 residues. The trim removed 5 bases at V and 4 bases at J, leaving 3 bases unmatched. Germline V gene sequence: CDR1 MNHEY, CDR2 SVGEGT.

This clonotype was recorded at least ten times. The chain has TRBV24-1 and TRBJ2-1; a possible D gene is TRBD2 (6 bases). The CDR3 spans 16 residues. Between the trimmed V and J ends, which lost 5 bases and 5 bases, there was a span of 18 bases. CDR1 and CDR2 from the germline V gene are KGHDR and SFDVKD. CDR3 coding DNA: TGTGCCACCAGTGGGATAAGGGAGGCCCGTGACAATGAGCAGTTCTTC. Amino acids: CATSGIREARDNEQFF.

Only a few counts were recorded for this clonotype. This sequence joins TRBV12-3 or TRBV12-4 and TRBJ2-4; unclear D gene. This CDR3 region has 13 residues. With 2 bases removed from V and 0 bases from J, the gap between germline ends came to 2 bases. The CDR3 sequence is CASSLRAKNIQYF. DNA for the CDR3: TGTGCCAGCAGTTTACGAGCCAAAAACATTCAGTACTTC.

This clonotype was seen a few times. The CDR3 sequence is CASSPDRGYTGELFF. The CDR3 DNA follows: TGTGCCAGCAGCCCAGACAGGGGGTACACCGGGGAGCTGTTTTTT. The V and J genes are TRBV12-3 or TRBV12-4 and TRBJ2-2, with 9 positions matching TRBD1. This CDR3 is built from 15 residues. The V segment lost 6 bases and the J segment 3 bases; nucleotides outside the gene matches: 5.

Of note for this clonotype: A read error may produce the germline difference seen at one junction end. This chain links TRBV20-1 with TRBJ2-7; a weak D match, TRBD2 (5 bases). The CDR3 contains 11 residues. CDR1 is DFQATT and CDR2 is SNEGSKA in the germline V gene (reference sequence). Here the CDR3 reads CSSRRGIEQYF. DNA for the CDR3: TGCAGTTCTAGAAGAGGGATCGAGCAGTACTTC.

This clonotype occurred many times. The CDR3 bases are TGTGCCAGCAGCGTAGTACGCACAGATACGCAGTATTTT. This encodes CASSVVRTDTQYF. The chain is built from TRBV7-2 and TRBJ2-3; D unresolved. This CDR3 comprises 13 residues. Germline V gene lookup returns CDR1 SGHTA and CDR2 FQGNSA. Trimming stripped 5 bases from V and 1 base from J, with 7 bases between.

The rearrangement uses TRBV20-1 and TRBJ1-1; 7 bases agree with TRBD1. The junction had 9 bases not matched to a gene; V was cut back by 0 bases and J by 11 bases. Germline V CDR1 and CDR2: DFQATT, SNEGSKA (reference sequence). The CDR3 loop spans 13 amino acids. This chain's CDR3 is CSAREFERGQAFF. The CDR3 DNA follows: TGCAGTGCTAGAGAATTCGAGAGGGGACAGGCTTTCTTT.